Listed below are T cell receptor beta chains from one sample, sequenced in a study of CD8 T cells in acute hepatitis C reinfection. Sequencing was performed with immunoSEQ multiplex PCR; in TCRdb, only in-frame clones are kept and a portion is missing. Of about 40,000 clones in the sample, 80% to 90% were seen once. Source material: naive CD8+ T cells from PBMCs. The receptors stem from a woman aged 18 to 35 who spontaneously cleared hepatitis C infection. Both conserved end residues are trimmed from each CDR3. The D gene is left open where the match is weak.

>11|TRBV19|.
ASSNRVFYEQY
>11|TRBV6-5|.
ATTWGSGNTIY
>12|TRBV19|TRBD2
ASSLTGLAYEQY
>9|TRBV29-1|.
SVEERHGYT
>11|TRBV6-5|.
ASSYERDETQY
>13|TRBV5-4|TRBD2
ASSSGLAGVNEQF
>13|TRBV9|TRBD1
ASSVDTGEEYRQY